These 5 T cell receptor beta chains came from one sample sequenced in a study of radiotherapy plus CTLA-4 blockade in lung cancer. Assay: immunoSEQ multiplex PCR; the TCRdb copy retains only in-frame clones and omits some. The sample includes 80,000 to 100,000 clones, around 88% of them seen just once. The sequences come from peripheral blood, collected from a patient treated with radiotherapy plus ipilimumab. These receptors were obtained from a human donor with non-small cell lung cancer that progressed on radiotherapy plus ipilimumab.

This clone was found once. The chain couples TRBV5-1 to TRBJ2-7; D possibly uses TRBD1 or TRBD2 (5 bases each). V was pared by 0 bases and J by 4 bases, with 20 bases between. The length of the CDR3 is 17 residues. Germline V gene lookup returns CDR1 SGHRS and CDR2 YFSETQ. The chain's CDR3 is CASSLGIAGRGAYEQYF. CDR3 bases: TGCGCCAGCAGCTTGGGGATTGCTGGACGGGGCGCTTACGAGCAGTACTTC.

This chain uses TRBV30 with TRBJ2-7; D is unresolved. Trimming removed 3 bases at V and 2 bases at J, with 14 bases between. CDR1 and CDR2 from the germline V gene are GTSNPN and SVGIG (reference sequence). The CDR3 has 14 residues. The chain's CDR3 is CAWRPGGRTYEQYF. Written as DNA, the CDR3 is TGTGCCTGGAGGCCCGGTGGGCGAACCTACGAGCAGTACTTC.

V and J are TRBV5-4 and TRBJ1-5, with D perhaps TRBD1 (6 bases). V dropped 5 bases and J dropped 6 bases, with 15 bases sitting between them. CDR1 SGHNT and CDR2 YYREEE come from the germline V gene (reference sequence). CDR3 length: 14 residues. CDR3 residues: CASRSRGAGQPQHF. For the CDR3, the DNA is TGTGCCAGCAGATCCAGGGGAGCTGGTCAGCCCCAGCATTTT.

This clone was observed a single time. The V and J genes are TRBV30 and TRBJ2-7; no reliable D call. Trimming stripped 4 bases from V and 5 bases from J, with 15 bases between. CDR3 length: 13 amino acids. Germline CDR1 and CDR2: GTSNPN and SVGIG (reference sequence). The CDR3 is CAWNRRAHDEQYF. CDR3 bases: TGTGCCTGGAATCGACGGGCGCATGACGAGCAGTACTTC.

CDR3 coding DNA: TGTGCCAGCAGCTTAGGGGGTCCCGGGGCGCAGTATTTT. This translates into CASSLGGPGAQYF. The chain recombines TRBV11-3 with TRBJ2-3, with D perhaps matching TRBD2 (5 bases). Germline V lookup: CDR1 SGHNT, CDR2 YENEEA. V was shortened by 1 base and J by 10 bases, with 12 bases between the two germline ends. The CDR3 runs to 13 residues.